This TCR beta chain stems from a study of human T cells and chemical hapten exposure. Germline CDR1 DFQATT, CDR2 SNEGSKA (reference sequence). CDR3 length: 15 amino acids. The V end lost 0 bases, the J end lost 1 base, and 9 bases lay between the germline ends. Via MiXCR, TCRdb re-called the RACE reads, giving one row per CDR3 protein. The sample includes 85,000 or so distinct CDR3 sequences, around 10% seen only once; the top ten take approximately 4%. Only a few counts were recorded for this clonotype. The time point here: patch test 1, 2 weeks after DPC sensitization. Sample treatment: therapeutic diphenylcyclopropenone sensitization with weekly scalp DPC.

This sequence originates from a woman in her 50s with alopecia areata. Some clones in this sample may be carry-over from other donors' samples. The chain recombines TRBV20-1 with TRBJ2-2; D is perhaps TRBD2 (5 bases). The sample consisted of whole blood, taken in connection with sensitization to the hapten diphenylcyclopropenone (DPC). This chain's CDR3 is CSARDRRGNTGELFF. In DNA form, the CDR3 reads TGCAGTGCTAGAGATCGTCGGGGGAACACCGGGGAGCTGTTTTTT.